This T cell receptor beta chain derives from a study of blood T cell repertoires in COVID-19. Study-level background: Sites across the United States, Italy and Spain contributed samples from acute and convalescent COVID-19. The analysed material was cDNA or gDNA that came from T cells, B-cell-depleted T cells, or PBMCs.

V lost 2 bases, J lost 1 base, and 13 bases lay in between. The CDR3 covers 16 residues. Germline CDR1 is SGHVS and CDR2 is FQNEAQ. Per the authors' pipeline: Reference gene primer amplification gave nucleated cell count estimates. The repertoire was sequenced with immunoSEQ multiplex PCR; TCRdb's copy has only in-frame clones and lacks some. For V, J and clone size, that table is used; D and trimming come from the DNA. Of approximately 73,000 clones in the sample, 89% were seen once. The clonotype originates from a man of 80 years or more with acute or convalescent COVID-19. The V call is TRBV7-8, the J call TRBJ2-3; the D gene is possibly TRBD2 (6 bases). What was sequenced was peripheral blood. CDR3 DNA: TGTGCCAGCAGCTTATCTCTAGCGCTTCGCACAGATACGCAGTATTTT. It specifies CASSLSLALRTDTQYF.